This T cell receptor beta chain was profiled in a study of blood T cells in healthy people across ages. This CDR3 has 14 residues. CDR1 and CDR2 (germline): SGHTA, FQGNSA. V was trimmed by 5 bases and J by 5 bases, leaving 14 bases between them. Through a sample-barcoded 5' primer and a J-beta primer mix, a second PCR was run for about 7 to 12 cycles. TCRdb reprocessed the 5' RACE reads with MiXCR, giving one entry per CDR3 protein. The sample lists hundreds of thousands of distinct CDR3 sequences, roughly 34% seen once, with roughly 13% in the top ten. Sequencing input: blood. The clonotype originates from a man between 18 and 35 years old in good health. The chain carries TRBV7-2 and TRBJ2-3; perhaps TRBD2 as D (6 bases). The CDR3 region is CASSAIPRGDTQYF. CDR3 DNA: TGTGCCAGCAGCGCGATCCCGCGGGGAGATACGCAGTATTTT.